The 4 T cell receptor beta chains listed next were all sequenced from one sample in a study of T cells in Graves' hyperthyroidism and ophthalmopathy. Template material for amplifying TCR beta CDR3 regions consisted of RNA transcripts. HTBI primers drove first-round RT-PCR of the TCR CDR3. Using its own MiXCR run on the multiplex PCR reads, TCRdb lists one record per CDR3 protein. The sample contains around 450,000 distinct CDR3 sequences, 15% to 18% of which appear only once. Sequences were obtained from blood. These receptor sequences come from a woman younger than 30 with Graves' hyperthyroidism.

This clonotype was observed a single time. The chain carries TRBV27 and TRBJ2-2; 9 bases are a match to TRBD1. Germline lookup yields CDR1 MNHEY and CDR2 SMNVEV (reference sequence). With 6 bases clipped from V and 6 bases from J, the junction kept 8 bases outside the gene matches. The CDR3 is made up of 15 amino acids. CDR3 in amino acids: CASRTGGRVAGELFF. The CDR3 bases are TGTGCCAGCAGAACAGGGGGCCGGGTCGCCGGGGAGCTGTTTTTT.

This clonotype occurred many times. The rearrangement uses TRBV7-3 and TRBJ2-7; 7 bases fit TRBD1. V trimming: 2 bases; J trimming: 2 bases; junction bases outside the gene matches: 9. Looked up from germline, CDR1 is SGHTA and CDR2 is FQGTGA. The CDR3 covers 16 residues. CDR3 in amino acids: CASSLGGRDRAYEQYF. The CDR3 bases are TGTGCCAGCAGCTTAGGTGGCCGGGACAGAGCCTACGAGCAGTACTTC.

This clonotype was counted many times. The gene calls are TRBV7-6 and TRBJ1-1, with D hard to call. Germline CDR1 is SGHVS and CDR2 is FNYEAQ. The germline V and J ends were trimmed by 4 bases and 1 base, with 16 bases remaining between them. CDR3 size: 16 residues. The CDR3 nucleotides read TGTGCCAGCAGCTGGCACCTCCGGGAGGGGAACACTGAAGCTTTCTTT. It yields the protein CASSWHLREGNTEAFF.

J is TRBJ2-5 and V is TRBV7-6, with TRBD1 matching 7 bases. V was clipped by 5 bases and J by 5 bases; unmatched bases: 8. The germline CDR1 and CDR2 sequences are SGHVS and FNYEAQ. This CDR3 spans 14 amino acids. CDR3 bases: TGTGCCAGCAGCCAGCCAGGGGGTAGGGAGACCCAGTACTTC. This sequence encodes CASSQPGGRETQYF.